These 32 T cell receptor beta chains were sequenced from one sample in a study of immune heterogeneity within non-small cell lung tumors. With 600 to 700 ng used per sample, the template was genomic DNA from bulk tumor. Widely spaced biopsies, several per primary tumor, were obtained at surgery. Patients had untreated, newly diagnosed non-small cell lung cancer and underwent curative surgery. The TCR beta CDR3 region was amplified by multiplex PCR employing 32 V and 13 J primers. TCRdb used MiXCR to reprocess the multiplex PCR reads, holding one entry per CDR3 protein. The table records around 10,000 distinct CDR3 sequences, 25% to 30% of them present only once. Sequencing used lung tumor tissue. These receptors originate from a woman aged 55-69 years with non-small cell lung cancer.

The table lists this clonotype with a count of one. This chain connects TRBV6-2 or TRBV6-3 to TRBJ2-3; the D gene is possibly TRBD2 (5 bases). The CDR3 contains 18 residues. Trimming removed 10 bases from V and 0 bases from J, with 26 bases in between. Germline lookup yields CDR1 MNHEY and CDR2 SVGEGT. CDR3 in amino acids: CAIIYSRGLASSTDTQYF. The CDR3 coding sequence is TGTGCCATCATTTACTCGAGAGGTTTAGCGAGTAGCACAGATACGCAGTATTTT.

This clonotype was observed many times. The V gene is TRBV12-3 or TRBV12-4, the J gene TRBJ2-3; possible D gene TRBD1, 6 bases. There are 13 residues in the CDR3. V gave up 8 bases and J gave up 2 bases, with 11 bases separating them. The CDR3 region has the DNA TGTGCCAGCCGGGACACCATCACAGATACGCAGTATTTT. Translation: CASRDTITDTQYF.

This clonotype rates as medium-sized. The chain recombines TRBV28 with TRBJ1-6, with a possible D match to TRBD1 (5 bases). Germline CDR1 and CDR2: MDHEN and SYDVKM. The length of the CDR3 is 15 residues. V dropped 2 bases and J dropped 10 bases, with 15 bases sitting between them. As DNA, the CDR3 is TGTGCCAGCAGTTTAGTAGGGACGGAAGCCTCACCCCTCCACTTT. The encoded protein is CASSLVGTEASPLHF.

This clonotype has only a few counts. Being one base from a much bigger clone, this may be a read error. The chain combines TRBV6-5 with TRBJ1-2; D possibly corresponds to TRBD1 (5 bases). The CDR3 runs to 14 residues. In germline, CDR1 is MNHEY, CDR2 SVGAGI. The CDR3 DNA is TGTGCCAGCAGTTACTCGCAGACAGCCTATTGCTACACCTTC. This codes for CASSYSQTAYCYTF.

The V call is TRBV12-3 or TRBV12-4, the J call TRBJ1-6, with TRBD1 matching over 7 bases. Unmatched junction bases numbered 7, after V lost 7 bases and J lost 4 bases. The CDR3 has 15 amino acids. The CDR3 sequence is CASTLKGAYNSPLHF. CDR3 nucleotide sequence: TGTGCCAGCACCCTGAAGGGGGCTTATAATTCACCCCTCCACTTT.

V is TRBV20-1 and J is TRBJ1-6; 10 bases map to TRBD1. CDR1 and CDR2 (germline): DFQATT, SNEGSKA (reference sequence). This CDR3 spans 16 amino acids. J was trimmed by 2 bases and V by 1 base; bases with no gene match: 2. The CDR3 nucleotides are TGCAGTGCTAGAGGTGGGACAGGGGCCTATAATTCACCCCTCCACTTT. Protein sequence: CSARGGTGAYNSPLHF.

This clonotype is medium-sized in the sample. J is TRBJ2-7 and V is TRBV14; TRBD1 aligns across 11 bases. The CDR3 is made up of 16 amino acids. The V gene's germline CDR1 is SGHDN and CDR2 FVKESK. V dropped 1 base and J dropped 4; count of bases not matched to a gene: 6. CDR3 protein: CASSQVSGTGGYEQYF. CDR3 in DNA: TGTGCCAGCAGCCAAGTCAGTGGGACAGGGGGGTACGAGCAGTACTTC.

The chain links TRBV29-1 to TRBJ1-1, with TRBD1 identical over 9 bases. In germline, CDR1 is SQVTM, CDR2 ANQGSEA. CDR3 length: 15 amino acids. The V segment lost 6 bases and the J segment 4 bases; nucleotides outside the gene matches: 12. The CDR3 loop is CSVGPGTGFGTEAFF. The CDR3 nucleotides read TGCAGCGTCGGTCCCGGGACAGGGTTTGGCACTGAAGCTTTCTTT. Full variable domain (outside the CDR3, taken from reference TRBV29-1 and TRBJ1-1): SAVISQKPSRDICQRGTSLTIQCQVDSQVTMMFWYRQQPGQSLTLIATANQGSEATYESGFVIDKFPISRPNLTFSTLTVSNMSPEDSSIYLCSVGPGTGFGTEAFFGQGTRLTVV.

The chain carries TRBV4-1 and TRBJ1-1; a weak D match, TRBD1 (6 bases). Germline V lookup: CDR1 MGHRA, CDR2 YSYEKL. The CDR3 contains 15 residues. V lost 3 bases and J 0 bases, leaving 11 bases between the germline ends. The CDR3 reads CASSHVDRMNTEAFF. In DNA form, the CDR3 reads TGCGCCAGCAGCCATGTCGACAGGATGAACACTGAAGCTTTCTTT.

CDR3 sequence: CATSRGQGASYEQYF. Here the CDR3 DNA reads TGTGCCACCAGCAGAGGGCAGGGGGCCTCCTACGAGCAGTACTTC. The chain recombines TRBV15 with TRBJ2-7; 8 positions agree with TRBD1. The CDR3 extends over 15 amino acids. The V gene's germline CDR1 is LNHNV and CDR2 YYDKDF (reference sequence). V was pared by 1 base and J by 0 bases, with 2 bases of the junction left unmatched.

With respect to this clonotype: Being one base from a much bigger clone, this may be a read error. V and J are TRBV6-2 or TRBV6-3 and TRBJ1-1; D ambiguous. CDR3 length: 14 residues. The germline gives CDR1 MNHEY, CDR2 SVGEGT. Trimming took off 3 bases at V and 12 bases at J, with 20 bases between the two ends. The CDR3 is CASSYYGDSLEPFF. DNA of the CDR3: TGTGCCAGCAGTTATTACGGTGACTCCCTTGAGCCTTTCTTT.

A word on this clonotype: A much larger clone differs by one base, so this may be a read error. The chain employs TRBV4-2 and TRBJ2-7; perhaps D is TRBD1 or TRBD2 (6 bases each). V was cut by 1 base and J by 4 bases, with 14 bases left in between. The CDR3 is 15 amino acids. Germline loops: CDR1 LGHNA, CDR2 YNFKEQ. This CDR3 is CASSQVAEGGYEQYF. DNA for the CDR3: TGTGCCAGCAGCCAAGTAGCGGAGGGGGGTTACGAGCAGTACTTC.

This chain uses TRBV28 with TRBJ2-7, with 8 bases identical to TRBD2. The length of the CDR3 is 15 residues. Germline trimming cut 5 bases from V and 0 bases from J; bases unmatched to any gene: 6. CDR1 MDHEN and CDR2 SYDVKM come from the germline V gene. CDR3 sequence: CASSRGGQGSYEQYF. The CDR3 nucleotides read TGTGCCAGCAGTCGGGGGGGGCAAGGCTCCTACGAGCAGTACTTC. The variable domain in full, completed from reference TRBV28 and TRBJ2-7, reads DVKVTQSSRYLVKRTGEKVFLECVQDMDHENMFWYRQDPGLGLRLIYFSYDVKMKEKGDIPEGYSVSREKKERFSLILESASTNQTSMYLCASSRGGQGSYEQYFGPGTRLTVT.

This clonotype rates as medium-sized. The chain carries TRBV20-1 and TRBJ2-7; 7 bases are shared with TRBD2. V lost 5 bases and J lost 2; bases outside the gene matches: 12. The CDR3 runs 15 residues. From germline, CDR1 is DFQATT and CDR2 SNEGSKA (reference sequence). CDR3 in DNA: TGCAGTGCTCCCCATAGCGGGCAGCCCCCCTACGAGCAGTACTTC. This sequence encodes CSAPHSGQPPYEQYF.

This clonotype is medium-sized within its sample. V gene TRBV19 combines with J gene TRBJ1-5, with 7 bases aligning to TRBD1. The CDR3 sequence is 14 residues long. CDR1 and CDR2 (germline): LNHDA, SQIVND (reference sequence). J was trimmed by 1 base and V by 6 bases; bases with no gene match: 3. CDR3 amino acids: CASRRDRSNQPQHF. DNA for the CDR3: TGTGCCAGTAGGCGGGACAGAAGCAATCAGCCCCAGCATTTT.

The CDR3 region is CASSLASEDTQYF. The CDR3 DNA reads TGTGCCAGCAGCCTCGCATCGGAAGATACGCAGTATTTT. The chain links TRBV4-2 to TRBJ2-3; no clear D gene. This CDR3 is 13 amino acids long. The V and J ends lost 4 bases and 5 bases respectively, with 10 bases between them. CDR1 LGHNA and CDR2 YNFKEQ come from the germline V gene.

As for this clonotype: This may be a read error: a much more frequent sequence differs by one nucleotide. V is TRBV28 and J is TRBJ2-7, with 8 positions matching TRBD1. CDR1 is MDHEN and CDR2 is SYDVKM in the germline V gene. CDR3 length: 15 residues. The V gene end was trimmed by 3 bases and the J gene end by 0 bases; junction bases not matched to a gene: 4. This CDR3 reads CASSFITGGSYEQYF. The DNA for the CDR3 is TGTGCCAGCAGTTTTATTACAGGGGGCTCCTACGAGCAGTACTTC. Supplemented by reference TRBV28 and TRBJ2-7, the full variable domain reads DVKVTQSSRYLVKRTGEKVFLECVQDMDHENMFWYRQDPGLGLRLIYFSYDVKMKEKGDIPEGYSVSREKKERFSLILESASTNQTSMYLCASSFITGGSYEQYFGPGTRLTVT.

Within the sample, this clonotype is medium-sized. This chain uses TRBV10-2 with TRBJ1-6, with 8 bases lining up with TRBD1. CDR3 length: 14 residues. J was trimmed by 10 bases and V by 2 bases; bases with no gene match: 4. The germline V gene encodes CDR1 WSHSY and CDR2 SAAADI. CDR3 sequence (DNA): TGCGCCAGCAGTGAGGTCCCAGGGGGCTCACCCCTCCACTTT. Its protein product is CASSEVPGGSPLHF.

This clonotype was counted only a few times. J is TRBJ2-5 and V is TRBV12-3 or TRBV12-4; TRBD1 agrees at 8 bases. Trimming cost V 1 base and J 4 bases; bases outside gene matches: 5. The CDR3 has 15 amino acids. CDR3 in amino acids: CASSLDQGAGETQYF. CDR3 DNA: TGTGCCAGCAGTTTAGATCAGGGGGCTGGAGAGACCCAGTACTTC.

Of note for this clonotype: This could be a read error, since a much larger clone is one nucleotide away. The rearrangement links TRBV24-1 to TRBJ1-5; 7 bases align to TRBD1. The CDR3 contains 14 residues. V lost 8 bases and J lost 4; bases outside the gene matches: 7. CDR1 is KGHDR and CDR2 is SFDVKD in the germline V gene. DNA of the CDR3: TGTGCCACCATCCGGGGACAGAGTAATCAGCCCCAGCATTTT. Its protein product is CATIRGQSNQPQHF.

The CDR3 reads CAWSDRQGDGYTF. In DNA form, the CDR3 reads TGTGCCTGGAGTGATAGACAGGGTGATGGCTACACCTTC. The J gene is TRBJ1-2, the V gene TRBV30; 7 nucleotides match TRBD1. The germline gives CDR1 GTSNPN, CDR2 SVGIG (reference sequence). CDR3 size: 13 residues. After removal of 1 base from V and 6 bases from J, the junction contained 5 bases not matched to a gene. Looking up the rest from reference TRBV30 and TRBJ1-2 gives the full variable domain: SQTIHQWPATLVQPVGSPLSLECTVEGTSNPNLYWYRQAAGRGLQLLFYSVGIGQISSEVPQNLSASRPQDRQFILSSKKLLLSDSGFYLCAWSDRQGDGYTFGSGTRLTVV.

This clonotype has a handful of counts. This rearrangement joins TRBV28 to TRBJ2-1; no definite D call. Deletions cut 2 bases from V and 6 bases from J, with 11 bases between. Germline lookup yields CDR1 MDHEN and CDR2 SYDVKM. The CDR3 runs 14 residues. The CDR3 DNA reads TGTGCCAGCAGTTTACAAGGGCAGATCAATGAGCAGTTCTTC. Protein: CASSLQGQINEQFF. Filled out from reference TRBV28 and TRBJ2-1, the complete variable domain reads DVKVTQSSRYLVKRTGEKVFLECVQDMDHENMFWYRQDPGLGLRLIYFSYDVKMKEKGDIPEGYSVSREKKERFSLILESASTNQTSMYLCASSLQGQINEQFFGPGTRLTVL.

This clonotype was observed at least ten times. The chain uses TRBV20-1 and TRBJ2-1; D may match TRBD1 or TRBD2 (5 bases each). The CDR3 has 12 amino acids. Deletions cut 0 bases from V and 6 bases from J, with 6 bases between. Germline lookup yields CDR1 DFQATT and CDR2 SNEGSKA (reference sequence). CDR3 sequence (DNA): TGCAGTGCTAGAGAAGGGACCAATGAGCAGTTCTTC. Translated: CSAREGTNEQFF.

In this sample, this clonotype turned up many times. This chain joins TRBV5-5 and TRBJ2-7; a weak D match, TRBD2 (5 bases). Germline loops: CDR1 SGHKS, CDR2 YYEKEE (reference sequence). There are 15 residues in the CDR3. Trimming took off 0 bases at V and 4 bases at J, with 14 bases between the two ends. The CDR3 sequence is CASSLGLGSGYEQYF. DNA of the CDR3: TGTGCCAGCAGCTTGGGCCTAGGCAGCGGATACGAGCAGTACTTC. Supplemented by reference TRBV5-5 and TRBJ2-7, the full variable domain reads DAGVTQSPTHLIKTRGQQVTLRCSPISGHKSVSWYQQVLGQGPQFIFQYYEKEERGRGNFPDRFSARQFPNYSSELNVNALLLGDSALYLCASSLGLGSGYEQYFGPGTRLTVT.

This clonotype ranks as medium-sized. The V and J genes are TRBV20-1 and TRBJ2-7, with D maybe TRBD2 (6 bases). The CDR3 spans 11 residues. The germline gives CDR1 DFQATT, CDR2 SNEGSKA (reference sequence). Between the trimmed V and J ends, which lost 3 bases and 4 bases, there was a span of 7 bases. The CDR3 sequence is CSARGLYEQYF. DNA of the CDR3: TGCAGTGCTAGGGGACTTTACGAGCAGTACTTC.

The rearrangement joins TRBV6-2 or TRBV6-3 to TRBJ1-6, with 7 nucleotides matching TRBD1. The CDR3 extends over 14 amino acids. Losses at the gene ends were 1 base for V and 7 bases for J; bases not matched to a gene: 1. Looked up from germline, CDR1 is MNHEY and CDR2 is SVGEGT. This CDR3 is CASSYLTGNSPLHF. In DNA, the CDR3 is TGTGCCAGCAGTTACTTGACAGGGAATTCACCCCTCCACTTT.

The rearrangement uses TRBV12-3 or TRBV12-4 and TRBJ2-3; 8 nucleotides align to TRBD2. V lost 7 bases and J lost 5; bases outside the gene matches: 8. This CDR3 has 14 residues. The CDR3, as DNA: TGTGCCAGCACCTATAGCGGGAAGGTAGATACGCAGTATTTT. Amino acids: CASTYSGKVDTQYF.

A word on this clonotype: The junction does not match germline at one end; this may be a read error. This chain connects TRBV4-1 to TRBJ2-1; no reliable D call. The CDR3 runs to 14 residues. Germline V gene sequence: CDR1 MGHRA, CDR2 YSYEKL. CDR3 region: CASRALAGTNDQFF. In DNA, the CDR3 is TGCGCCAGCAGAGCTCTGGCAGGTACAAATGATCAGTTCTTC.

In its sample, this clonotype was seen many times. The rearrangement uses TRBV28 and TRBJ2-1; the D gene is possibly TRBD2 (7 bases). The V gene's germline CDR1 is MDHEN and CDR2 SYDVKM. The CDR3 spans 14 residues. V lost 3 bases, J lost 5 bases, and 11 bases lay in between. This chain's CDR3 is CASSLGGQNNEQFF. DNA of the CDR3: TGTGCCAGCAGTTTGGGGGGGCAGAACAATGAGCAGTTCTTC.

Turning to this clonotype: The junction departs from germline at one end; a sequencing error may be responsible. The J gene is TRBJ2-5, the V gene TRBV29-1; the D call may be TRBD1 or TRBD2 (5 bases each). The CDR3 has 12 amino acids. The V gene's germline CDR1 is SQVTM and CDR2 ANQGSEA. CDR3 sequence reads: CSTGPNQETEYF. The CDR3 region has the DNA TGCAGCACGGGACCAAACCAAGAGACCGAGTACTTC.

The chain links TRBV2 to TRBJ2-3; 7 bases map to TRBD1. The CDR3 runs 15 residues. Germline CDR1 SNHLY, CDR2 FYNNEI. The J segment lost 2 bases and the V segment lost 5 bases, leaving 7 bases of the junction unmatched. In DNA form, the CDR3 reads TGTGCCAGCAGTTTAGGAGACAGGGACACAGATACGCAGTATTTT. Translation: CASSLGDRDTDTQYF.

Points on this clonotype: An end of the junction does not agree with germline; a read error may underlie this. The chain recombines TRBV18 with TRBJ1-5; D ambiguous. Germline V lookup: CDR1 KGHSH, CDR2 LQKENI. The CDR3 runs to 17 residues. CDR3 region: CASSRGGQAYINQSQHF. The CDR3 DNA reads TGTGCCAGCTCACGTGGTGGTCAGGCTTATATCAATCAGTCCCAGCATTTT.